This record concerns one TCR beta chain sequence. The antigen it recognizes is unknown. There are no base qualities to consult, and no much larger clone falls within one base. The CDR3 runs 15 amino acids, cysteine and phenylalanine included. Here the CDR3 DNA is all that survives: 45 bases in frame from base 1. V sheds 6 bases and J sheds 3 bases, leaving 15 bases between their ends. The data derive from a study of blood T cells in healthy people across ages (dated by TCRdb to the mid-2010s). Background for the entire study: In model experiments, template switching captured about one uniquely barcoded TCR beta cDNA molecule for every two T cells. To track age-related changes in TCR beta repertoire diversity, the study relied on deep sequencing normalized with unique cDNA molecular identifiers. Four age groups were formed from the donors: young (average roughly 15 years), middle-aged (approximately 39), aged (about 62) and long-lived (around 82). To avoid experimental bias, donors of different ages were spread randomly across the sequencing lanes. Two additional independent replicas of 1 million unique cDNA reads from the same blood draw were analyzed for two donors (one aged 18 to 30 and one aged 80 or older).

The donors were roughly 40 Caucasian individuals from Russia, aged 6 to 90 years, who were systemically healthy. Around 9.7 milliliters of peripheral blood were collected from each donor into EDTA-treated Vacutainer tubes. Ficoll-Paque density-gradient centrifugation was used to isolate PBMCs, with at least 6 million per sample. Trizol reagent was used to extract total RNA from the PBMCs, yielding at least 6 micrograms per sample. For every donor, flow cytometry on a PBMC aliquot measured the percentage of naive CD45RAhigh/CD27high T cells. Paper-wide results and their limitations: Because the CMV infection status of the donors was unknown, age-related changes in expanded clonotypes may potentially have been confounded. The percentage of naive T cells measured by flow cytometry correlated strongly with observed TCR beta diversity. Observed TCR beta diversity per million T cells fell roughly linearly with age, and a significant reduction was already apparent by age around 40. Estimates of total diversity from one million sequenced T cells were regarded as lower bounds and underestimates. The long-lived group showed more naive CD4+ T cells, fewer expanded clones and increased TCR diversity than the aged group, suggesting age selection. Conclusive comparison of naive and antigen-experienced compartments was prevented by the profiling of bulk unsorted PBMCs.

Libraries were constructed by 5' RACE. The run used an Illumina HiSeq 2500. A second PCR of about 6 to 11 cycles was performed with a sample-barcoded 5' primer and a J-beta primer mix. Each TCR beta cDNA molecule received a unique molecular identifier from a template-switch 5' adaptor carrying 12 random nucleotides. Each sample yielded at least 2.5 million CDR3-containing paired-end reads. All of the RNA was converted into first-strand cDNA using the Mint cDNA synthesis kit, with a TRBC-specific oligonucleotide serving as the primer. All cDNA was treated with uracil-DNA glycosylase and then went through a first 18-cycle PCR with the universal primers M1SS and BC2_uni_R. From the authors' description of their analysis: For normalization, 1 million high-quality reads, each with a distinct molecular identifier, were randomly selected from each sample. Reads with shared molecular identifiers were discarded instead of being binned into consensus sequences. MiTCR, run with a Q25 quality threshold and the strictest error-elimination algorithm, handled CDR3 identification, clonotype clustering and error correction. A nonparametric unseen species model with Euler transformation was used to estimate lower-bound total TCR beta diversity. TCRdb cleaned the public reads at Q25 with fastp, built clones with MiXCR and kept in-frame beta chains. Entries are consolidated by CDR3 protein sequence, retaining the most common genes and DNA. TCRdb assigned the V and J calls; the authors' analysis was not used. Counted in this sample were about 800,000 distinct CDR3 sequences; 35% to 60% of them appeared once. The ten largest clones add up to around 18% of the sample.

The receptor was isolated from an older man in good health. Recombination connected TRBV12-3 or TRBV12-4 to TRBJ2-1; perhaps TRBD2 is the D gene, with 5 bases matching. Sequenced input: blood. The CDR3 here reads CASRTRTGNYNEQFF. The sequence in DNA is TGTGCCAGCAGGACCCGGACTGGCAACTACAATGAGCAGTTCTTC.